This entry lists 5 T cell receptor beta chains sequenced from one sample in a study of tumor-infiltrating lymphocytes in primary liver carcinoma. Blood RNA originated from unsorted whole blood, with germline DNA additionally extracted. A primer matching the constant region was used to make TCR beta cDNA from approximately 0.45 ug of total RNA. Slightly modified ARM-PCR, run as three nested multiplex PCR rounds, produced the TCR beta libraries. Two initial PCR rounds of around 9 cycles each paired TRBV1-TRBV30 forward primers with a C-beta reverse primer. TCRdb re-analysed the multiplex PCR reads in MiXCR, keeping a single row per CDR3 protein. The repertoire holds 300,000 to 400,000 distinct CDR3 sequences, with 65% as singletons. Material: peripheral blood. All receptors come from a man aged 35 to 55 with primary liver carcinoma and hepatitis B virus infection.

Details on this clonotype: This may arise from a read error, as a much more abundant clone is one base away. For the CDR3, the DNA is TGTGCCAGCGAGAGGGATTCCACCGGGGAGCTGTTTTTT. It yields the protein CASERDSTGELFF. The chain links TRBV6-2 or TRBV6-3 to TRBJ2-2; tentatively, D is TRBD2 (5 bases). The CDR3 is 13 residues long. With 8 bases removed from V and 4 bases from J, the gap between germline ends came to 11 bases. Germline loops: CDR1 MNHEY, CDR2 SVGEGT.

This clonotype has at least ten counts. The J gene is TRBJ2-4, the V gene TRBV29-1; 8 nucleotides align to TRBD1. Germline V lookup: CDR1 SQVTM, CDR2 ANQGSEA. This CDR3 is 12 amino acids long. After removal of 7 bases from V and 8 bases from J, the junction contained 7 bases not matched to a gene. The CDR3: CSAETGVDIQYF. The CDR3 DNA follows: TGCAGCGCTGAGACAGGGGTTGACATTCAGTACTTC.

Note on this clonotype: A read error may account for a junction end that differs from germline. The chain has TRBV6-2 or TRBV6-3 and TRBJ2-6; a possible D gene is TRBD1 (5 bases). The CDR3 runs 13 residues. CDR1 and CDR2 from the germline V gene are MNHEY and SVGEGT. The DNA of the CDR3 is TGTGCCAGTAGGGCCTCTGGGGCCAACGTCCCGACTTTC. Amino acid sequence: CASRASGANVPTF.

Points on this clonotype: Since a much larger clone is just one base distant, this may be a read error. This chain's CDR3 is CASCQDLSGIVPDTQYF. CDR3 DNA sequence: TGCGCCAGCTGCCAAGATTTGAGCGGGATTGTTCCAGATACGCAGTATTTT. The chain couples TRBV4-1 to TRBJ2-3, with 7 bases matching TRBD2. Germline CDR1 is MGHRA and CDR2 is YSYEKL. The CDR3 consists of 17 residues.

This clonotype appeared a few times. V and J are TRBV7-8 and TRBJ2-7; TRBD1 is a possible D gene (5 bases). The V end lost 4 bases, the J end lost 1 base, and 11 bases lay between the germline ends. CDR1 and CDR2 from the germline V gene are SGHVS and FQNEAQ. The CDR3 is made up of 14 amino acids. The CDR3 DNA is TGTGCCAGCAGCTGGGTCAGGGTGTCCTACGAGCAGTACTTC. It translates to CASSWVRVSYEQYF.